This is a list of T cell receptor beta chains from one sample in a study of control samples from healthy donors and cancer patients. The protocol was immunoSEQ multiplex PCR, while the TCRdb copy is restricted to in-frame clones and leaves out a portion. The sample has 40,000 to 55,000 clones; 85% to 95% are singletons. The source material was PBMCs. The source is a woman between 40 and 50 years old with head and neck cancer. CDR3s include the opening cysteine and the closing phenylalanine or tryptophan. D genes are given only for firm matches. The size entry is marked missing in some rows and otherwise reads once, few, many or a size class.

v_call	d_call	clone_size	j_call	cdr3_aa	cdr3_nt
TRBV9	.	.	TRBJ1-6	CASSQARGGNNSPLHF	TGTGCCAGCAGCCAAGCGAGGGGGGGGAACAATTCACCCCTCCACTTT
TRBV27	.	.	TRBJ1-5	CASGGNQPQHF	TGTGCCAGCGGAGGGAATCAGCCCCAGCATTTT
TRBV7-3	.	once	TRBJ2-5	CASSLGGGGKETQYF	TGTGCCAGCAGCCTGGGGGGAGGAGGAAAAGAGACCCAGTACTTC
TRBV7-9	TRBD1	.	TRBJ1-1	CAIADRSNTEAFF	TGTGCCATCGCGGACAGGTCGAACACTGAAGCTTTCTTT
TRBV6-4	.	.	TRBJ1-6	CASGQSSSYNSPLHF	TGTGCCAGCGGGCAGTCGAGCTCCTATAATTCACCCCTCCACTTT
TRBV9	.	.	TRBJ2-5	CASSVGVGGSQETQYF	TGTGCCAGCAGCGTAGGAGTTGGGGGGTCTCAAGAGACCCAGTACTTC
TRBV15	.	.	TRBJ2-7	CATSRGVSYEQYF	TGTGCCACCAGCAGAGGGGTATCCTACGAGCAGTACTTC
TRBV5-4	.	.	TRBJ1-2	CASSFANPAGYTF	TGTGCCAGCAGCTTTGCGAATCCGGCTGGCTACACCTTC
TRBV18	.	.	TRBJ1-3	CASSPETETGNTIYF	TGTGCCAGCTCACCGGAGACAGAAACTGGAAACACCATATATTTT
TRBV5-4	TRBD1	.	TRBJ1-4	CASSVDGQGILKLFF	TGTGCCAGCAGCGTGGACGGACAGGGGATTTTAAAACTGTTTTTT
TRBV15	.	.	TRBJ2-1	CATSRDLGTYNEQFF	TGTGCCACCAGCAGAGATCTAGGGACCTACAATGAGCAGTTCTTC
TRBV7-9	TRBD1	.	TRBJ2-4	CASSPGTASPLAKNIQYF	TGTGCCAGCAGTCCCGGGACAGCTTCTCCCCTAGCCAAAAACATTCAGTACTTC
TRBV6-5	.	.	TRBJ1-1	CASSQGSTEAFF	TGTGCCAGCAGTCAGGGTAGCACTGAAGCTTTCTTT
TRBV30	TRBD1	once	TRBJ2-6	CAWSKGQGTTGANVLTF	TGTGCCTGGAGTAAGGGACAGGGTACTACTGGGGCCAACGTCCTGACTTTC
TRBV6-4	TRBD2	.	TRBJ2-1	CASSLERGAYNEQFF	TGTGCCAGCAGTCTTGAACGGGGGGCCTACAATGAGCAGTTCTTC
TRBV4-1	.	.	TRBJ1-5	CASSDSLNQPQHF	TGCGCCAGCAGCGACAGCCTCAATCAGCCCCAGCATTTT
TRBV9	.	.	TRBJ2-3	CASSVRDGLADTQYF	TGTGCCAGCAGCGTCCGGGACGGCCTAGCAGATACGCAGTATTTT
TRBV19	TRBD2	.	TRBJ2-1	CASNLGLARYNEQFF	TGTGCCAGTAATTTGGGACTAGCGAGATACAATGAGCAGTTCTTC
TRBV6-5	.	.	TRBJ1-5	CASRRQEHQPQHF	TGTGCCAGCAGGAGACAGGAGCATCAGCCCCAGCATTTT
TRBV3-1/TRBV3-2	.	.	TRBJ1-1	CASSQGGEILTEAFF	TGTGCCAGCAGCCAAGGGGGGGAGATACTCACTGAAGCTTTCTTT
TRBV30	.	.	TRBJ2-7	CAWSRDGYEQYF	TGTGCCTGGTCCCGGGACGGCTACGAGCAGTACTTC
TRBV3-1/TRBV3-2	.	.	TRBJ1-5	CASSLIMGQPQHF	TGTGCCAGCAGCCTTATCATGGGGCAGCCCCAGCATTTT
TRBV6-6	.	.	TRBJ2-2	CASSSPLSPGELFF	TGTGCCAGCAGTTCCCCGTTGAGTCCCGGGGAGCTGTTTTTT
TRBV18	.	.	TRBJ1-1	CASSSVPGTEAFF	TGTGCCAGCTCATCTGTCCCAGGAACTGAAGCTTTCTTT
TRBV18	TRBD2	.	TRBJ2-1	CASSPPGAGAYNEQFF	TGTGCCAGCTCACCACCAGGAGCGGGAGCTTACAATGAGCAGTTCTTC
TRBV7-9	.	.	TRBJ2-6	CASSLSLTGLWGANVLTF	TGTGCCAGCAGCTTATCTTTGACAGGACTTTGGGGGGCCAACGTCCTGACTTTC
TRBV2	TRBD2	once	TRBJ2-3	CASSSTSGSTDTQYF	TGTGCCAGCAGTTCTACTAGCGGGAGCACAGATACGCAGTATTTT